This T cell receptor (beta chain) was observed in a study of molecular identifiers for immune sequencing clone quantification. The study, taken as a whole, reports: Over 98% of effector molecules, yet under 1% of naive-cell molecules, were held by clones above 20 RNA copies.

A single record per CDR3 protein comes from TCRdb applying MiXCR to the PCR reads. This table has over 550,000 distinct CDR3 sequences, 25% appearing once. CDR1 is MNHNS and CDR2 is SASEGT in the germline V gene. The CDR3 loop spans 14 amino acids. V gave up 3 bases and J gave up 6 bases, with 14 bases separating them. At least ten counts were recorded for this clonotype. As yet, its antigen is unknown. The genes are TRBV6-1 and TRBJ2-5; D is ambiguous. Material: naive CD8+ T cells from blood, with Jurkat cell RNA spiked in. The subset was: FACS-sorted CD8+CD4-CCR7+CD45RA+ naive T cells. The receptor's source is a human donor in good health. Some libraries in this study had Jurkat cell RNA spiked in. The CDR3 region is CASSDGPNGKTQYF. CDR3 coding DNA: TGTGCCAGCAGTGATGGGCCAAACGGAAAGACCCAGTACTTC.